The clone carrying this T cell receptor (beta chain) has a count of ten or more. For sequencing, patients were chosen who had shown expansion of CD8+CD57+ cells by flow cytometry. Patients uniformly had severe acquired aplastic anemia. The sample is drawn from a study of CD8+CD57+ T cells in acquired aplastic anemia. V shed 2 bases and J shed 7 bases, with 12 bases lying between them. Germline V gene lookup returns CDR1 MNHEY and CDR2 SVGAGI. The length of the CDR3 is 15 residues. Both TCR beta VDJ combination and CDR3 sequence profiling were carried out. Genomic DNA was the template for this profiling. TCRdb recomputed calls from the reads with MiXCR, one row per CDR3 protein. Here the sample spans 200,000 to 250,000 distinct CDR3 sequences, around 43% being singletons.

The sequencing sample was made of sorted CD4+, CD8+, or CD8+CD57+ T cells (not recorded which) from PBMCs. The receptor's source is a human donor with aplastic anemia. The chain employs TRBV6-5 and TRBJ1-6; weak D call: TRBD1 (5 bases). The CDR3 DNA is TGTGCCAGCAGTTACGGGGCGACAGTCAATTCACCCCTCCACTTT. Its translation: CASSYGATVNSPLHF.